This T cell receptor (beta chain) was captured by sequencing in a study of technical replicates of blood from a few donors. Between the trimmed V and J ends, which lost 4 bases and 0 bases, there was a span of 8 bases. This CDR3 has 14 residues. CDR1 is SGHRS and CDR2 is YFSETQ in the germline V gene. Profiled with immunoSEQ multiplex PCR; TCRdb holds only in-frame clones, not every one. The sample holds some 77,000 clones, about 92% seen once. This clonotype was obtained from a human donor in good health. The material sequenced was T cells isolated from PBMCs. The chain links TRBV5-1 to TRBJ1-3, with D unclear. CDR3: CASSPGNSGNTIYF. The CDR3 DNA sequence: TGCGCCAGCAGCCCGGGGAACTCTGGAAACACCATATATTTT. The full variable domain, rest sourced from reference TRBV5-1 and TRBJ1-3, is KAGVTQTPRYLIKTRGQQVTLSCSPISGHRSVSWYQQTPGQGLQFLFEYFSETQRNKGNFPGRFSGRQFSNSRSEMNVSTLELGDSALYLCASSPGNSGNTIYFGEGSWLTVV.